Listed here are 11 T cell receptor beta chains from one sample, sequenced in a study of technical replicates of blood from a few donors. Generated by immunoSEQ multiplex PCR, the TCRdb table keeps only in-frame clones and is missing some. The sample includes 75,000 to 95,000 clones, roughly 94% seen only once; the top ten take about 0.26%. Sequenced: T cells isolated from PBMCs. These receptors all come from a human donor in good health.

The CDR3 loop reads CASSYDRSNYGYTF. DNA for the CDR3: TGTGCCAGCAGTTACGACAGATCTAACTATGGCTACACCTTC. The chain couples TRBV6-6 to TRBJ1-2; TRBD1 is a possible D gene (5 bases). The CDR3 sequence is 14 residues long. V lost 2 bases to trimming and J lost 0 bases, with 7 bases between them. Germline V CDR1 and CDR2: MNHNY, SVGAGI (reference sequence).

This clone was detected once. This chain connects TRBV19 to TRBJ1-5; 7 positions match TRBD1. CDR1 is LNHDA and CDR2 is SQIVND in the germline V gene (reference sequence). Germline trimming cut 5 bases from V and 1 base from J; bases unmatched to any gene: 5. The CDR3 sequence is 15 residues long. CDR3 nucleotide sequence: TGTGCCAGTAGTGCAGACAGGGCGAGCAATCAGCCCCAGCATTTT. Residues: CASSADRASNQPQHF.

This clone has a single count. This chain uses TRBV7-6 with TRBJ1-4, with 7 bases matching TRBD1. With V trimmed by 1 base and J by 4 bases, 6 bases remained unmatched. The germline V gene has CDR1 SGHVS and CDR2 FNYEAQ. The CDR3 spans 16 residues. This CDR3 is CASSLGTGALNEKLFF. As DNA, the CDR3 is TGTGCCAGCAGCTTAGGGACAGGAGCACTTAATGAAAAACTGTTTTTT.

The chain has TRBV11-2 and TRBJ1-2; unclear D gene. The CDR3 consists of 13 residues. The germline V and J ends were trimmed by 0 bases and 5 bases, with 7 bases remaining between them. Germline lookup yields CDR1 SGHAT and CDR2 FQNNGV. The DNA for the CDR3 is TGTGCCAGCAGCTTAGAGGGAGAGTATGGCTACACCTTC. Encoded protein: CASSLEGEYGYTF.

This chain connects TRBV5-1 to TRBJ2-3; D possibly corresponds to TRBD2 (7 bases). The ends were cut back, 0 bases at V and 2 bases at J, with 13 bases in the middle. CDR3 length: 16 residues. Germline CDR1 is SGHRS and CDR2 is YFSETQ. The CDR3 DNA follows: TGCGCCAGCAGCTTGGAGGTGGGGGGGCCCACAGATACGCAGTATTTT. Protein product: CASSLEVGGPTDTQYF.

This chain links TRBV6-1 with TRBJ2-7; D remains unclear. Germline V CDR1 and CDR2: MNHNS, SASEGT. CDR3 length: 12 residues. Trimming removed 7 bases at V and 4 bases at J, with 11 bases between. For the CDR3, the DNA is TGTGCCAGCACCCCCCTCGGGTACGAGCAGTACTTC. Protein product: CASTPLGYEQYF.

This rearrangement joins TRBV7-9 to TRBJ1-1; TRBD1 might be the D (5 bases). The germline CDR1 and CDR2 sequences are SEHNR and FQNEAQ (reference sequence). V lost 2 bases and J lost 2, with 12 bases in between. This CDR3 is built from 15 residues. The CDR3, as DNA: TGTGCCAGCAGCTTACCAGGGATCGGAAACACTGAAGCTTTCTTT. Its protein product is CASSLPGIGNTEAFF.

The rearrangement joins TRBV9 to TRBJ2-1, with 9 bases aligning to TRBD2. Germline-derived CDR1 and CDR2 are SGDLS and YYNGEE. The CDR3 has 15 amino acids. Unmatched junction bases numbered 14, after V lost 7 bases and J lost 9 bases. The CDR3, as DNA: TGTGCCAGCGCAGTTACGGCGGGGGGGCAGGGTGAGCAGTTCTTC. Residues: CASAVTAGGQGEQFF.

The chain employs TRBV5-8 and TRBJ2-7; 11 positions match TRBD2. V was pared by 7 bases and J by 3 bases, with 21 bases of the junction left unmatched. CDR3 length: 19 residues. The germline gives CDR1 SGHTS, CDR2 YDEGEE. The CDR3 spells CASYIGVLNSGRALYEQYF. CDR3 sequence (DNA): TGTGCCAGCTATATAGGGGTTCTGAATAGCGGGAGGGCCCTCTACGAGCAGTACTTC.

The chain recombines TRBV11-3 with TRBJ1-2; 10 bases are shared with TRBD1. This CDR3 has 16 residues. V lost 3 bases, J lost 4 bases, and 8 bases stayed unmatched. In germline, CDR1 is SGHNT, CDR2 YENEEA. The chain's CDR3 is CASSLTPGQGTYGYTF. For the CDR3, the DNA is TGTGCCAGCAGCTTGACCCCGGGACAGGGGACCTATGGCTACACCTTC.

The CDR3 sequence is CASSQEGGLNEKLFF. CDR3 bases: TGCGCCAGCAGCCAAGAGGGAGGTCTTAATGAAAAACTGTTTTTT. The chain carries TRBV4-1 and TRBJ1-4; no definite D call. Per the germline V gene, CDR1 is MGHRA and CDR2 is YSYEKL. CDR3 length: 15 residues. Deletions cut 0 bases from V and 4 bases from J, with 9 bases between.